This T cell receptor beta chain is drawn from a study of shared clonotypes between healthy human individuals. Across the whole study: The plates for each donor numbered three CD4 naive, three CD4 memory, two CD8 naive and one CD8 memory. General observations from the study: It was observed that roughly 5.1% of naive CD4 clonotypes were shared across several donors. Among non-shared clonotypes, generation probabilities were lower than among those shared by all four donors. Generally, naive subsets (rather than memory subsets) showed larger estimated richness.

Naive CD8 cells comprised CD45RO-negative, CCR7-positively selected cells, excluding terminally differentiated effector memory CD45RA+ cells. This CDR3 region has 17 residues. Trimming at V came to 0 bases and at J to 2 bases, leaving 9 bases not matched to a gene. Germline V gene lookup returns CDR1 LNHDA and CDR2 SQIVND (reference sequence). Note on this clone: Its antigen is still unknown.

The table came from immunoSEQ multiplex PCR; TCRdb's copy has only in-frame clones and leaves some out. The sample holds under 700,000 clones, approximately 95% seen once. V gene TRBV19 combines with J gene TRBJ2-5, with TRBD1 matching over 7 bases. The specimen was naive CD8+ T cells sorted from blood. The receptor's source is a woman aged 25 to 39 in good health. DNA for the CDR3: TGTGCCAGTAGTATAGATCTAGAGACAGGGATACAAGAGACCCAGTACTTC. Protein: CASSIDLETGIQETQYF. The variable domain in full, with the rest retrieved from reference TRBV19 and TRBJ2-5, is DGGITQSPKYLFRKEGQNVTLSCEQNLNHDAMYWYRQDPGQGLRLIYYSQIVNDFQKGDIAEGYSVSREKKESFPLTVTSAQKNPTAFYLCASSIDLETGIQETQYFGPGTRLLVL.